A selection of T cell receptor beta chains follows, all from one sample in a study of shared clonotypes between healthy human individuals. Libraries were prepared by immunoSEQ multiplex PCR; TCRdb keeps only in-frame clonotypes and omits some of them. The sample shows 600,000 to 750,000 clones, around 77% of them seen only once. Sequencing input: memory CD4+ T cells sorted from blood. These receptors were obtained from a woman in her twenties or thirties in good health. Both conserved end residues are part of each CDR3.

16,TRBV5-4,TRBJ2-3,CASSADLSLSTDTQYF
18,TRBV6-1,TRBJ2-3,CASSEAGTSIPSTDTQYF
13,TRBV4-2,TRBJ2-1,CASSQRIGNEQFF
13,TRBV25-1,TRBJ1-2,CASSEAGAGGYTF
14,TRBV6-1,TRBJ1-4,CASGGQTYNEKLFF
14,TRBV5-4,TRBJ1-1,CASSDRDREGEAFF
14,TRBV5-6,TRBJ2-5,CASSLGLADRDQYF
16,TRBV19,TRBJ2-7,CASSIKYGQGSREQYF
19,TRBV18,TRBJ2-6,CASSPNRQGEFSGANVLTF
17,TRBV7-3,TRBJ2-3,CASSPAPWREDTDTQYF
14,TRBV6-1,TRBJ1-3,CASSERRGWTTIYF
16,TRBV6-5,TRBJ1-2,CASSYSGTWGFYGYTF
15,TRBV2,TRBJ2-1,CASSEEGGDYNEQFF
11,TRBV20-1,TRBJ1-2,CSAREGTGYTF
17,TRBV15,TRBJ2-1,CATRASGRASSYNEQFF
18,TRBV9,TRBJ2-7,CASSASTTSRRSSYEQYF
16,TRBV10-1,TRBJ2-1,CASSSIADKTYNEQFF
10,TRBV28,TRBJ2-7,CASGPYEQYF
17,TRBV27,TRBJ2-1,CASSSLTSGRIGGEQFF
17,TRBV28,TRBJ2-7,CASRPGQGAIGSYEQYF
16,TRBV6-1,TRBJ1-3,CASSDQGHSSGNTIYF
15,TRBV19,TRBJ1-3,CASKAGAVTGNTIYF
14,TRBV5-1,TRBJ2-3,CASSFGTLTDTQYF
16,TRBV28,TRBJ1-5,CASSLRGALKGQPQHF
17,TRBV4-2,TRBJ2-2,CASSQDFGGMNTGELFF
12,TRBV10-2,TRBJ2-3,CASSSVADTQYF
16,TRBV9,TRBJ2-1,CASSVSRGRPPDEQFF
15,TRBV5-1,TRBJ2-1,CASSPGQEGHNEQFF
14,TRBV5-1,TRBJ2-7,CASSTPGPPYEQYF
13,TRBV11-2,TRBJ1-1,CASSLVGITEAFF
14,TRBV10-1,TRBJ2-7,CATNRSYQNYEQYF
14,TRBV11-2,TRBJ2-5,CASSLRVLGETQYF
15,TRBV5-4,TRBJ2-2,CASSLARGAAGELFF
15,TRBV6-1,TRBJ2-1,CASSEIQSSYNEQFF
16,TRBV5-1,TRBJ2-3,CASSLLAGLSTDTQYF
20,TRBV15,TRBJ1-5,CATKTERADRWGNSNQPQHF
17,TRBV28,TRBJ2-3,CASSLTSGGLSTDTQYF
18,TRBV28,TRBJ2-5,CASSRTSGRAEFQETQYF
13,TRBV5-1,TRBJ2-3,CASSLGQLDTQYF
17,TRBV28,TRBJ2-7,CASSPLLVGGKGCEQYF
14,TRBV27,TRBJ1-2,CASSRQGAAYGYTF
17,TRBV4-2,TRBJ2-7,CASSLGPPAGVYYEQYF
15,TRBV19,TRBJ2-2,CASSVDFLLGGELFF
16,TRBV5-1,TRBJ2-1,CASSWGSGLSYNEQFF
16,TRBV19,TRBJ2-1,CASSIVASGSYNEQFF
11,TRBV20-1,TRBJ2-1,CSARNGDEQFF
14,TRBV4-2,TRBJ2-7,CASSQGLADYEQYF
15,TRBV7-2,TRBJ2-1,CASSLAQGSYNEQFF
13,TRBV29-1,TRBJ2-5,CSVPPGGTQTQYF
14,TRBV2,TRBJ2-2,CATRLAGDPGELFF
14,TRBV18,TRBJ2-4,CASSNTGGLNIQYF